This T cell receptor (beta chain) was sequenced for a study of blood T cell repertoires in COVID-19. Turning to the study itself: Collection of acute and convalescent COVID-19 samples took place in the United States, Italy and Spain. T cells, B-cell-depleted T cells, or PBMCs provided the cDNA or gDNA that served as material.

Data came from immunoSEQ multiplex PCR; TCRdb stores just in-frame clones and leaves some out. The profile shows 150,000 or so clones, 80% to 90% of them singletons. The V end was cut by 6 bases, the J end by 8 bases, with 13 bases between. Germline V lookup: CDR1 LNHDA, CDR2 SQIVND (reference sequence). This CDR3 contains 12 residues. Patients from Seattle were sampled longitudinally, starting during active infection. This clonotype was obtained from a woman aged 55-75 years with COVID-19, enrolled during active disease. The chain joins TRBV19 to TRBJ1-2; the D is unclear. Specimen: peripheral blood. This chain's CDR3 is CASSHEGRGYTF. DNA for the CDR3: TGTGCCAGTAGCCACGAGGGAAGAGGCTACACCTTC.